Each of the 26 T cell receptor beta chains below was sequenced from the same sample in a study of T cell changes during pregnancy in multiple sclerosis. TCRdb keeps only in-frame clones here, not all; method: immunoSEQ multiplex PCR. The data hold 50,000 to 65,000 clones, with 96% observed a single time. The source was CD8+ T cells from peripheral blood mononuclear cells, collected after pregnancy. These receptors were obtained from a female donor with multiple sclerosis, enrolled in a pregnancy study.

This sequence joins TRBV2 and TRBJ2-7; D remains unclear. Trimming cost V 5 bases and J 0 bases, with 5 bases left between them. CDR3 length: 12 amino acids. In germline, CDR1 is SNHLY, CDR2 FYNNEI. The CDR3 DNA reads TGTGCCAGCAGTCAGTACTCCTACGAGCAGTACTTC. Protein sequence: CASSQYSYEQYF.

The chain is built from TRBV7-9 and TRBJ2-7; a weak D match, TRBD2 (7 bases). V gave up 6 bases and J gave up 7 bases, with 22 bases separating them. The CDR3 covers 15 residues. CDR1 is SEHNR, CDR2 FQNEAQ, per germline (reference sequence). The CDR3 sequence is CASRPLGGAAGEQYF. The CDR3 bases are TGTGCCAGCAGACCCCTGGGGGGGGCGGCTGGGGAGCAGTACTTC.

With respect to this clone: One junction end does not reproduce the germline sequence, and a read error may be involved. This CDR3 reads CASSPKLEDTQYF. The CDR3 DNA sequence: TGTGCTAGCAGCCCCAAACTAGAAGATACGCAGTATTTT. The chain uses TRBV7-7 and TRBJ2-3; possible D gene TRBD2, 5 bases. In germline, CDR1 is SSHAT, CDR2 FNYEAQ (reference sequence). CDR3 length: 13 amino acids.

The chain combines TRBV4-1 with TRBJ2-7; no clear D. The CDR3 is made up of 14 amino acids. Trimming took off 5 bases at V and 0 bases at J, with 11 bases between the two ends. The V gene's germline CDR1 is MGHRA and CDR2 YSYEKL. The CDR3 bases are TGCGCCAGCAGCAACATAGCCAACTCCTACGAGCAGTACTTC. Its protein is CASSNIANSYEQYF.

The V gene is TRBV19, the J gene TRBJ1-5; no clear D gene. The CDR3 extends over 14 amino acids. Germline V lookup: CDR1 LNHDA, CDR2 SQIVND (reference sequence). Trimming removed 1 base from V and 6 bases from J, with 10 bases in between. The CDR3 loop reads CASSIGSVSQPQHF. CDR3 DNA: TGTGCCAGTAGTATAGGGTCAGTTTCTCAGCCCCAGCATTTT.

The chain links TRBV5-1 to TRBJ1-3; possibly TRBD1 for D (5 bases). Trimming left V 3 bases short and J 0 bases short, with 10 bases between. This CDR3 contains 15 residues. Germline CDR1 and CDR2: SGHRS and YFSETQ. The CDR3 DNA follows: TGCGCCAGCAGCTCCGGACAATCCTCTGGAAACACCATATATTTT. Protein product: CASSSGQSSGNTIYF.

CDR3 coding DNA: TGTGCCAGCAGTTTAGTCGGTCAGCCCCAGCATTTT. As protein: CASSLVGQPQHF. The chain employs TRBV27 and TRBJ1-5; D gene ambiguous. CDR1 MNHEY and CDR2 SMNVEV come from the germline V gene (reference sequence). The CDR3 loop spans 12 amino acids. V lost 2 bases, J lost 6 bases, and 5 bases lay in between.

The V gene is TRBV19, the J gene TRBJ1-1; TRBD1 matches at 8 bases. The V gene end was trimmed by 5 bases and the J gene end by 4 bases; junction bases not matched to a gene: 6. Per germline, CDR1 LNHDA and CDR2 SQIVND (reference sequence). CDR3 length: 14 residues. The CDR3 coding sequence is TGTGCCAGTAGTTTTTTGACAGGGGTCACTGAAGCTTTCTTT. Encoded protein: CASSFLTGVTEAFF.

This chain links TRBV30 with TRBJ1-1; 7 bases match TRBD1. CDR3 length: 15 residues. Germline CDR1 GTSNPN, CDR2 SVGIG (reference sequence). Trimming cost V 0 bases and J 0 bases; bases outside gene matches: 4. The CDR3 here is CAWSVLGTVNTEAFF. DNA for the CDR3: TGTGCCTGGAGTGTATTAGGGACAGTGAACACTGAAGCTTTCTTT.

The chain uses TRBV27 and TRBJ2-1; D perhaps matches TRBD1 (5 bases). This CDR3 contains 13 residues. Deletions cut 3 bases from V and 8 bases from J, with 11 bases between. Per germline, CDR1 MNHEY and CDR2 SMNVEV (reference sequence). CDR3 amino acids: CASSFQGYYEQFF. Here the CDR3 DNA reads TGTGCCAGCAGTTTTCAGGGTTACTATGAGCAGTTCTTC.

This clone was picked up one time. This chain uses TRBV9 with TRBJ2-1; 7 bases are shared with TRBD2. The ends lost 4 bases at V and 3 bases at J; junction bases unmatched: 10. The CDR3 loop spans 16 amino acids. Per the germline V gene, CDR1 is SGDLS and CDR2 is YYNGEE. The CDR3 bases are TGTGCCAGCAGCCCGGGAGCGGGATTGGGCTACAATGAGCAGTTCTTC. Residues: CASSPGAGLGYNEQFF.

The chain joins TRBV7-9 to TRBJ2-1; D remains unclear. In germline, CDR1 is SEHNR, CDR2 FQNEAQ (reference sequence). V dropped 3 bases and J dropped 8 bases, with 8 bases sitting between them. This CDR3 is 12 amino acids long. The CDR3 loop is CASSFEVDEQFF. The CDR3 bases are TGTGCCAGCAGCTTTGAAGTAGATGAGCAGTTCTTC. The full variable domain, its missing parts supplied by reference TRBV7-9 and TRBJ2-1, is DTGVSQNPRHKITKRGQNVTFRCDPISEHNRLYWYRQTLGQGPEFLTYFQNEAQLEKSRLLSDRFSAERPKGSFSTLEIQRTEQGDSAMYLCASSFEVDEQFFGPGTRLTVL.

The V and J genes are TRBV5-4 and TRBJ2-3; 14 nucleotides line up with TRBD2. The CDR3 spans 17 residues. Germline CDR1 is SGHNT and CDR2 is YYREEE (reference sequence). V shed 3 bases, J shed 6 bases, and the junction held 9 bases outside the gene matches. The CDR3 protein is CASSSPTSGRGVDTQYF. CDR3 nucleotides: TGTGCCAGCAGCTCCCCGACTAGCGGGAGGGGGGTCGATACGCAGTATTTT. Full variable domain (rest looked up from reference TRBV5-4 and TRBJ2-3): ETGVTQSPTHLIKTRGQQVTLRCSSQSGHNTVSWYQQALGQGPQFIFQYYREEENGRGNFPPRFSGLQFPNYSSELNVNALELDDSALYLCASSSPTSGRGVDTQYFGPGTRLTVL.

This chain links TRBV9 with TRBJ2-5, with TRBD1 matching over 7 bases. CDR3 length equals 16 residues. Trimming at V came to 3 bases and at J to 1 base, leaving 9 bases not matched to a gene. Germline V gene data show CDR1 as SGDLS and CDR2 as YYNGEE. CDR3 residues: CASSAGTAITQETQYF. DNA of the CDR3: TGTGCCAGCAGCGCCGGGACAGCAATTACCCAAGAGACCCAGTACTTC.

This clone was recorded once. V and J are TRBV2 and TRBJ1-3, with 9 bases matching TRBD1. V gave up 3 bases and J gave up 0 bases; unmatched junction bases: 6. The CDR3 spans 17 residues. Looked up from germline, CDR1 is SNHLY and CDR2 is FYNNEI. CDR3 amino acids: CASSDGQGPPSGNTIYF. CDR3 nucleotides: TGTGCCAGCAGTGATGGACAGGGGCCCCCCTCTGGAAACACCATATATTTT.

V gene TRBV27 combines with J gene TRBJ2-4; a weak D match, TRBD2 (5 bases). V lost 5 bases to trimming and J lost 1 base, with 18 bases between them. CDR1 and CDR2 (germline): MNHEY, SMNVEV (reference sequence). This CDR3 spans 17 amino acids. The CDR3 nucleotides are TGTGCCAGCAGTCCTGTTATCCAGCGGTTTGCCAAAAACATTCAGTACTTC. Translated, it gives CASSPVIQRFAKNIQYF.

V and J are TRBV10-3 and TRBJ2-7; 13 nucleotides match TRBD2. The CDR3 covers 13 residues. The germline V gene encodes CDR1 ENHRY and CDR2 SYGVKD. J lost 4 bases, V lost 8 bases, and 2 bases had no gene match. CDR3 DNA: TGTGCCATCGCGACTAGCGGGAGGTACGAGCAGTACTTC. It translates to CAIATSGRYEQYF.

The J gene is TRBJ2-7, the V gene TRBV27, with 11 bases that match TRBD1. CDR1 and CDR2 (germline): MNHEY, SMNVEV (reference sequence). The CDR3 extends over 14 amino acids. Trimming removed 6 bases from V and 4 bases from J; junction bases left unmatched: 5. CDR3 protein: CASSDRDRGYEQYF. The CDR3 bases are TGTGCCAGCAGCGACCGGGACAGGGGGTACGAGCAGTACTTC.

CDR3 residues: CASSLQGDTEAFF. The CDR3 DNA reads TGTGCCAGCAGCCTCCAGGGGGACACTGAAGCTTTCTTT. V usage is TRBV28 and J usage is TRBJ1-1; 7 bases are a match to TRBD1. V shed 6 bases, J shed 3 bases, and the junction held 4 bases outside the gene matches. Germline assignment: CDR1 MDHEN and CDR2 SYDVKM. This CDR3 has 13 residues. Filled out from reference TRBV28 and TRBJ1-1, the complete variable domain reads DVKVTQSSRYLVKRTGEKVFLECVQDMDHENMFWYRQDPGLGLRLIYFSYDVKMKEKGDIPEGYSVSREKKERFSLILESASTNQTSMYLCASSLQGDTEAFFGQGTRLTVV.

The rearrangement links TRBV5-1 to TRBJ2-4; weak D call: TRBD2 (5 bases). The CDR3 length is 20 residues. CDR1 is SGHRS and CDR2 is YFSETQ in the germline V gene. Trimming cost V 0 bases and J 0 bases, with 22 bases left between them. In DNA, the CDR3 is TGCGCCAGCAGCTTGGCTCACGGGGTAGGAATGCCCATAGCCAAAAACATTCAGTACTTC. Its protein is CASSLAHGVGMPIAKNIQYF.

This clone showed up just once. This rearrangement joins TRBV2 to TRBJ2-7; a weak D match, TRBD1 (5 bases). The CDR3 consists of 13 residues. V was clipped by 5 bases and J by 4 bases, with 12 bases between them. The germline V gene encodes CDR1 SNHLY and CDR2 FYNNEI. CDR3 coding DNA: TGTGCCAGCAGTTCATTTCAGGGTTACGAGCAGTACTTC. Translation: CASSSFQGYEQYF. The variable domain in full, completed from reference TRBV2 and TRBJ2-7, reads EPEVTQTPSHQVTQMGQEVILRCVPISNHLYFYWYRQILGQKVEFLVSFYNNEISEKSEIFDDQFSVERPDGSNFTLKIRSTKLEDSAMYFCASSSFQGYEQYFGPGTRLTVT.

The chain combines TRBV6-5 with TRBJ2-7; 9 bases line up with TRBD1. The V and J ends lost 6 bases and 2 bases, in that order; junction bases with no gene match: 5. Germline V gene sequence: CDR1 MNHEY, CDR2 SVGAGI. This CDR3 spans 14 amino acids. CDR3 residues: CASSPDRGAYEQYF. The CDR3 DNA reads TGTGCCAGCAGCCCGGACAGGGGAGCCTACGAGCAGTACTTC.

The J gene is TRBJ2-7, the V gene TRBV2; the D is unclear. The V gene's germline CDR1 is SNHLY and CDR2 FYNNEI. V gave up 8 bases and J gave up 2 bases, with 25 bases separating them. This CDR3 spans 17 amino acids. In nucleotides, the CDR3 is TGTGCCAGCCACCCCGTGGCCGGCTCTAGGAGCCCCTACGAGCAGTACTTC. It yields the protein CASHPVAGSRSPYEQYF.

This clone was picked up one time. This chain joins TRBV7-6 and TRBJ2-7; 8 nucleotides line up with TRBD2. V gave up 5 bases and J gave up 6 bases; unmatched junction bases: 9. Germline V gene lookup returns CDR1 SGHVS and CDR2 FNYEAQ. The CDR3 extends over 14 amino acids. CDR3 sequence: CASSNLAGGGEQYF. In DNA, the CDR3 is TGTGCCAGCAGCAACCTAGCGGGTGGGGGCGAGCAGTACTTC.

The CDR3, as DNA: TGTGCCAGCAGCCAAGGAGACTCGAACACCGGGGAGCTGTTTTTT. It yields the protein CASSQGDSNTGELFF. The chain recombines TRBV4-2 with TRBJ2-2; D remains unclear. In germline, CDR1 is LGHNA, CDR2 YNFKEQ. V lost 1 base and J 0 bases, leaving 6 bases between the germline ends. This CDR3 contains 15 residues.

This chain links TRBV18 with TRBJ1-1, with 7 bases aligning to TRBD1. Germline V CDR1 and CDR2: KGHSH, LQKENI. CDR3 length: 16 amino acids. V was clipped by 1 base and J by 3 bases; unmatched bases: 8. The CDR3 DNA reads as TGTGCCAGCTCACCACGGGACAGACAGAGGGACACTGAAGCTTTCTTT. Amino acid sequence: CASSPRDRQRDTEAFF. The whole variable domain, filled in from reference TRBV18 and TRBJ1-1, reads NAGVMQNPRHLVRRRGQEARLRCSPMKGHSHVYWYRQLPEEGLKFMVYLQKENIIDESGMPKERFSAEFPKEGPSILRIQQVVRGDSAAYFCASSPRDRQRDTEAFFGQGTRLTVV.